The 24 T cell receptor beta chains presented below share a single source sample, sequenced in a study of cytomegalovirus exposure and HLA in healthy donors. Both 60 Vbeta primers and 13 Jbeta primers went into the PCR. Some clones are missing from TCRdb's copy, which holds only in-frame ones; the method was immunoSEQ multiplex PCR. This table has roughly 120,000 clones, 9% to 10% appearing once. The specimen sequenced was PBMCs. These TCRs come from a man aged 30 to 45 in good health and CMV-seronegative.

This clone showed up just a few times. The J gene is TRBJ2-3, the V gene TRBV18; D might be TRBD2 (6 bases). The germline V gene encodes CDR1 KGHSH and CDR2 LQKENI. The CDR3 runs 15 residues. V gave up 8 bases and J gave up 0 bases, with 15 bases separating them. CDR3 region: CASARVSGSTDTQYF. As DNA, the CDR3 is TGTGCCAGCGCGCGGGTAAGCGGGAGCACAGATACGCAGTATTTT.

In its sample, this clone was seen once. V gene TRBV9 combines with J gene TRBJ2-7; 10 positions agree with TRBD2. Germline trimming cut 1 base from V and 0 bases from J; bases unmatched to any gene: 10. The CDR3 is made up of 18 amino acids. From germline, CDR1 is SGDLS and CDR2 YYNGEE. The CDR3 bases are TGTGCCAGCAGCGTACGGGCCCCGGGACTAGCGTTCTCCTACGAGCAGTACTTC. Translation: CASSVRAPGLAFSYEQYF. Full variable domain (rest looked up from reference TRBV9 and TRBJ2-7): DSGVTQTPKHLITATGQRVTLRCSPRSGDLSVYWYQQSLDQGLQFLIQYYNGEERAKGNILERFSAQQFPDLHSELNLSSLELGDSALYFCASSVRAPGLAFSYEQYFGPGTRLTVT.

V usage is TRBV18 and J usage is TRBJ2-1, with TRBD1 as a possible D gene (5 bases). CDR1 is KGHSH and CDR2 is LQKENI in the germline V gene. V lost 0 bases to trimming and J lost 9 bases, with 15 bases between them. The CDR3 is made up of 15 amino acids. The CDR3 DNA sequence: TGTGCCAGCTCACCACCGACTGGGGCCGGTTTTGAGCAGTTCTTC. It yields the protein CASSPPTGAGFEQFF. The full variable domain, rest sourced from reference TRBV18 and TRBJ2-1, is NAGVMQNPRHLVRRRGQEARLRCSPMKGHSHVYWYRQLPEEGLKFMVYLQKENIIDESGMPKERFSAEFPKEGPSILRIQQVVRGDSAAYFCASSPPTGAGFEQFFGPGTRLTVL.

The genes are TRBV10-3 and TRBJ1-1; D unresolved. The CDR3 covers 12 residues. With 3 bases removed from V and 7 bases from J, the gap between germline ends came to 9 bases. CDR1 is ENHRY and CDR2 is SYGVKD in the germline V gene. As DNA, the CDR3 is TGTGCCATCAGTGAAACGGGGATTGAAGCTTTCTTT. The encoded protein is CAISETGIEAFF.

CDR3 region: CASSQALLAGRETQYF. As DNA, the CDR3 is TGCGCCAGCAGCCAAGCGCTCCTAGCGGGAAGGGAGACCCAGTACTTC. J is TRBJ2-5 and V is TRBV4-1; 9 bases map to TRBD2. CDR1 MGHRA and CDR2 YSYEKL come from the germline V gene. The CDR3 is 16 amino acids. J gave up 5 bases and V 1 base, and 8 bases lay outside the gene matches.

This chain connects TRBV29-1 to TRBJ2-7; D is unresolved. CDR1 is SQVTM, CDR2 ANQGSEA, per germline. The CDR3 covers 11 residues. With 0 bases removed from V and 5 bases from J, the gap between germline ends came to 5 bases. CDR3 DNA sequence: TGCAGCGTTGAAGATCAGAACGAGCAGTACTTC. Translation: CSVEDQNEQYF.

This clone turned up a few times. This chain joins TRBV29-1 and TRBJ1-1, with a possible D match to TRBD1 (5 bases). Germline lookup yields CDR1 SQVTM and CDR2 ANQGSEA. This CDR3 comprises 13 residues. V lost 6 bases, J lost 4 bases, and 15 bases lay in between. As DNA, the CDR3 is TGCAGCGTCGTCGCAAGGGGCCGCACTGAAGCTTTCTTT. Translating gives CSVVARGRTEAFF.

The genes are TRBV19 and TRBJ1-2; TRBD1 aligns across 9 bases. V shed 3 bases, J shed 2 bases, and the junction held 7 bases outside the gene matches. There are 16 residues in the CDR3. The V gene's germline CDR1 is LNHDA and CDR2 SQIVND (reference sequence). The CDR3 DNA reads TGTGCCAGTAGTATCGGCCACGGGACAGGGAACTATGGCTACACCTTC. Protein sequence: CASSIGHGTGNYGYTF.

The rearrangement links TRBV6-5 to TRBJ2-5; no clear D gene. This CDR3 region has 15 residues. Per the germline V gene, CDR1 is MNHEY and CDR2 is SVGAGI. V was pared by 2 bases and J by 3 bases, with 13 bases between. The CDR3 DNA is TGTGCCAGCAGTTACCGTGGTGGAGTAAAAGAGACCCAGTACTTC. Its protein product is CASSYRGGVKETQYF.

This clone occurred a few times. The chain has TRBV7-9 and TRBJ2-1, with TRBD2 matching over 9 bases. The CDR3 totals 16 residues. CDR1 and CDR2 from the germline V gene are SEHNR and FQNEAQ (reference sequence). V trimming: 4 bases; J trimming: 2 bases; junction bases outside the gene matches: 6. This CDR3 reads CASSWSGRTPYNEQFF. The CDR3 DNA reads TGTGCCAGCAGCTGGAGCGGGAGGACCCCCTACAATGAGCAGTTCTTC. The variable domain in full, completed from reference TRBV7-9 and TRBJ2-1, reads DTGVSQNPRHKITKRGQNVTFRCDPISEHNRLYWYRQTLGQGPEFLTYFQNEAQLEKSRLLSDRFSAERPKGSFSTLEIQRTEQGDSAMYLCASSWSGRTPYNEQFFGPGTRLTVL.

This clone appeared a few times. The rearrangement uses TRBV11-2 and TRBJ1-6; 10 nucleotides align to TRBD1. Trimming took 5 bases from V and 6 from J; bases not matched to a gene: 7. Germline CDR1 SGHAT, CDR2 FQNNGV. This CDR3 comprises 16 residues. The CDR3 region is CASSRQGAASNSPLHF. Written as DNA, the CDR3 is TGTGCCAGCAGCCGACAGGGGGCCGCTAGTAATTCACCCCTCCACTTT.

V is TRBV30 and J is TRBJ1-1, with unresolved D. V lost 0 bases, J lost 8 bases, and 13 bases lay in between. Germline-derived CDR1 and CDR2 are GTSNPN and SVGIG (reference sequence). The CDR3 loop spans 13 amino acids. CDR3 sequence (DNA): TGTGCCTGGAGTGTCCAAGAGCTCGGGGAAGCTTTCTTT. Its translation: CAWSVQELGEAFF.

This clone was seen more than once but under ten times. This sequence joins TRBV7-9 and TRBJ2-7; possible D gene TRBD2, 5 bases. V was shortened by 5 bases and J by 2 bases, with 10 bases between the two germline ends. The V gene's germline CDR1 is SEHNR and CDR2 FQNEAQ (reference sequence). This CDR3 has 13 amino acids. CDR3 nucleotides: TGTGCCAGCAGCCGCGGGCTCCCCTACGAGCAGTACTTC. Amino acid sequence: CASSRGLPYEQYF. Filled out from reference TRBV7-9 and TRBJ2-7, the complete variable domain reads DTGVSQNPRHKITKRGQNVTFRCDPISEHNRLYWYRQTLGQGPEFLTYFQNEAQLEKSRLLSDRFSAERPKGSFSTLEIQRTEQGDSAMYLCASSRGLPYEQYFGPGTRLTVT.

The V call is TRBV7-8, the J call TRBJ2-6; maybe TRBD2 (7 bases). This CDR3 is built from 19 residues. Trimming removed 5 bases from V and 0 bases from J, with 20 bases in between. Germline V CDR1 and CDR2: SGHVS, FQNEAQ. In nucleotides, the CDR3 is TGTGCCAGCAGCCCCCTCGAGGGGGGGGCCCGCTCTGGGGCCAACGTCCTGACTTTC. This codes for CASSPLEGGARSGANVLTF.

Here the CDR3 DNA reads TGTGCCAGCTCTAAGCGGTCTGATAGCAATCAGCCCCAGCATTTT. Its protein product is CASSKRSDSNQPQHF. The J gene is TRBJ1-5, the V gene TRBV6-6; D not resolved. Deletions cut 8 bases from V and 0 bases from J, with 14 bases between. The CDR3 spans 15 residues. Per the germline V gene, CDR1 is MNHNY and CDR2 is SVGAGI (reference sequence).

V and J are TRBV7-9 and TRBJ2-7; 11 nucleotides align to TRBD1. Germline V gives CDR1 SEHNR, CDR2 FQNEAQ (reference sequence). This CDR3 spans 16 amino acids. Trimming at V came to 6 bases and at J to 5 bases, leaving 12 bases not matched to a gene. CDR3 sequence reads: CASSLLPGQGGHEQYF. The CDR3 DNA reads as TGTGCCAGCAGTTTACTCCCGGGACAGGGGGGCCACGAGCAGTACTTC.

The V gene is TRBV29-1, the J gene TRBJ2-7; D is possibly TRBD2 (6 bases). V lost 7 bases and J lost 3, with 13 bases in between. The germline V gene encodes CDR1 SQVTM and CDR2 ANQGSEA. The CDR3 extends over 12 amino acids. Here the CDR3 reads CSGGDFLYEQYF. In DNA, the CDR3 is TGCAGCGGTGGGGACTTCCTCTACGAGCAGTACTTC.

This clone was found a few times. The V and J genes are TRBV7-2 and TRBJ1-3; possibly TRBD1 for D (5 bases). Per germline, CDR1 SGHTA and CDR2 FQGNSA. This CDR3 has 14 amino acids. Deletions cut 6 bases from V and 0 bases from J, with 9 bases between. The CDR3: CASRGTYSGNTIYF. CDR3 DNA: TGTGCCAGCAGGGGGACTTACTCTGGAAACACCATATATTTT.

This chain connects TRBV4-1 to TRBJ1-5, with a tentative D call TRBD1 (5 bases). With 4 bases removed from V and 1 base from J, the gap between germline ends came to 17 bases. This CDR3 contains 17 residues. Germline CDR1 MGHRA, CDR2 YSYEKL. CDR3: CASSPLSGGVSNQPQHF. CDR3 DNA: TGCGCCAGCAGCCCTCTTTCCGGGGGGGTGAGCAATCAGCCCCAGCATTTT.

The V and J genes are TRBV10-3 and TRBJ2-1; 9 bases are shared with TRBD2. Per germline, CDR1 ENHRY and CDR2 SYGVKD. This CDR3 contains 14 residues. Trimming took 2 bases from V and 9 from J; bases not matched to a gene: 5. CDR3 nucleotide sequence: TGTGCCATCAGTGAGGGCGGGAGGGCCGGTGAGCAGTTCTTC. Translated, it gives CAISEGGRAGEQFF.

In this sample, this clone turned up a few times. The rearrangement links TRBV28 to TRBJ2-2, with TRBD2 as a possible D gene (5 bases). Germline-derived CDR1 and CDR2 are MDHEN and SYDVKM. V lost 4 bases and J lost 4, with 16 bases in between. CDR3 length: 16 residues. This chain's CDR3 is CASSSPAADGTGELFF. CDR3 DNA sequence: TGTGCCAGCAGTTCCCCAGCGGCAGACGGCACCGGGGAGCTGTTTTTT. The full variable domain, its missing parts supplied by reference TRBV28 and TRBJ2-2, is DVKVTQSSRYLVKRTGEKVFLECVQDMDHENMFWYRQDPGLGLRLIYFSYDVKMKEKGDIPEGYSVSREKKERFSLILESASTNQTSMYLCASSSPAADGTGELFFGEGSRLTVL.

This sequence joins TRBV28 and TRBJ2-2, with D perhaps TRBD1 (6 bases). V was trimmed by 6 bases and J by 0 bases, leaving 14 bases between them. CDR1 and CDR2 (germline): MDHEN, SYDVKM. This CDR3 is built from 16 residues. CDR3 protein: CASSTSGTTNTGELFF. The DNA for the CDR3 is TGTGCCAGCAGCACGTCCGGGACAACGAACACCGGGGAGCTGTTTTTT.

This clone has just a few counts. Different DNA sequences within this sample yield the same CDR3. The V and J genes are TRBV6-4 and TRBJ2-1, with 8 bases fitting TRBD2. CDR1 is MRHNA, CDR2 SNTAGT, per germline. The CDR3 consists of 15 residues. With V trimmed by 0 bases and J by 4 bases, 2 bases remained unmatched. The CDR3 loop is CASSDSGGGYNEQFF. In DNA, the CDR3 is TGTGCCAGCAGTGACTCTGGCGGGGGGTACAATGAGCAGTTCTTC.

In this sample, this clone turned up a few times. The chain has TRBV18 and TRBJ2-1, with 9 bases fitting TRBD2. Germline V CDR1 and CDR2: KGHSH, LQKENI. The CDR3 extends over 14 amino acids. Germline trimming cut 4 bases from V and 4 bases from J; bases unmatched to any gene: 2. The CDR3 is CASSLSGGYNEQFF. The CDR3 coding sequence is TGTGCCAGCTCACTGAGCGGGGGGTACAATGAGCAGTTCTTC.